This T cell receptor beta chain is drawn from a study of cytomegalovirus exposure and HLA in healthy donors. Study-level results: The authors listed some 150 TCR beta chains as cytomegalovirus-associated.

This clone has just a few counts. What it binds is not known. These donors were members of the roughly 120-subject validation cohort, a group separate from the roughly 700-subject first cohort. The repertoire was sequenced with immunoSEQ multiplex PCR; TCRdb's copy has only in-frame clones and lacks some. The sample contains fewer than 200,000 clones, about 85% of which appear only once. The clonotype was recovered from a young man in good health and CMV-seropositive. The sequencing input was PBMCs.

In DNA, the CDR3 is TGTGCCAGCAGCTTCCGACAGAACCCAAATGAAAAACTGTTTTTT. Its protein is CASSFRQNPNEKLFF. The J gene is TRBJ1-4, the V gene TRBV5-8; possibly TRBD1 for D (5 bases). The germline gives CDR1 SGHTS, CDR2 YDEGEE. V dropped 2 bases and J dropped 5 bases, with 13 bases sitting between them. This CDR3 has 15 residues.